This TCR beta chain was sequenced for a study of blood T cell repertoires in COVID-19. Overall study context: Collection of acute and convalescent COVID-19 samples took place in the United States, Italy and Spain. From T cells, B-cell-depleted T cells, or PBMCs came the material, which was cDNA or gDNA.

Original data processing: Amplification of reference gene primers was used by the study to estimate nucleated cell counts. The data were produced by immunoSEQ multiplex PCR, yet TCRdb's version contains in-frame clones alone and is incomplete. Clone size and V and J calls were adopted from that table, with D and trimming inferred from the DNA. The profile shows about 69,000 clones, 75% to 80% of them singletons. The count of this clone is one. This CDR3 contains 16 residues. Germline V gene data show CDR1 as MNHEY and CDR2 as SMNVEV (reference sequence). V lost 5 bases, J lost 1 base, and 10 bases stayed unmatched.

The receptor was derived from a human donor in a cohort sampled during active COVID-19. J is TRBJ2-7 and V is TRBV27; TRBD1 aligns across 8 bases. Sequenced sample: peripheral blood. The CDR3 region has the DNA TGTGCCAGCAGTAGGACCGGGACAGGACCTTCCTACGAGCAGTACTTC. This translates into CASSRTGTGPSYEQYF.